This T cell receptor (beta chain) is drawn from a study of blood T cells in healthy people across ages. Study-level findings and limits: Observed TCR beta diversity per million T cells went down as age went up. This fall followed a roughly linear course with age.

CDR1 is DFQATT and CDR2 is SNEGSKA in the germline V gene (reference sequence). The V and J ends lost 6 bases and 2 bases, in that order; junction bases with no gene match: 7. CDR3 length equals 14 residues. This clonotype was found many times. Its target is unknown. A second roughly 7 to 12 cycle PCR used barcoded and J-beta primers. TCRdb reprocessed the 5' RACE reads via MiXCR and lists one record per CDR3 protein. The top ten clones hold around 21% of a sample with 710,000 or so distinct CDR3 sequences, about a fifth of them seen once. The source is a man between 65 and 85 years old in good health. V gene TRBV20-1 combines with J gene TRBJ2-1, with 7 bases aligning to TRBD1. The sample was blood. The CDR3 loop is CSAATGTAYNEQFF. CDR3 DNA: TGCAGTGCAGCAACCGGGACAGCCTACAATGAGCAGTTCTTC.